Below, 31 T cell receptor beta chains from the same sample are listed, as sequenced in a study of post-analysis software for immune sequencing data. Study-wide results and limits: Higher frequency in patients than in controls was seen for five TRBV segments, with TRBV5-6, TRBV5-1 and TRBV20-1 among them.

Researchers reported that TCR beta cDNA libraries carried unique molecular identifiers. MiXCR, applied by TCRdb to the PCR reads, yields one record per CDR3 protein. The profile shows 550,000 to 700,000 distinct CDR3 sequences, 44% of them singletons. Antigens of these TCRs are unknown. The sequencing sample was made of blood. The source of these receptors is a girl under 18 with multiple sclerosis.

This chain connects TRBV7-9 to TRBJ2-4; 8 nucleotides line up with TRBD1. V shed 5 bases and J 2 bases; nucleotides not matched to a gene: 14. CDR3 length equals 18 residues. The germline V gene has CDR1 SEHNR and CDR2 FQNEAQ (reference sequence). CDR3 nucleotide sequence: TGTGCCAGCAGCACCTTTGGACAGGGATCCTTTTCCAAAAACATTCAGTACTTC. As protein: CASSTFGQGSFSKNIQYF.

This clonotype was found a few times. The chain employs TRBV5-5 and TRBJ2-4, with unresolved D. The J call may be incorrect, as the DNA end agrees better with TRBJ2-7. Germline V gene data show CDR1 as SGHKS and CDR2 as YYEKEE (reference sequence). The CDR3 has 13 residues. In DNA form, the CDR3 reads TGTGCCAGCAGCTTGGCGCTCCCCTACGAGCAGTACTTC. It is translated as CASSLALPYEQYF.

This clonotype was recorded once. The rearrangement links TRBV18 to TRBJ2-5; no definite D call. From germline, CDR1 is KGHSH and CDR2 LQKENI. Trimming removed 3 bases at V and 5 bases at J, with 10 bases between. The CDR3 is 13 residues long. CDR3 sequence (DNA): TGTGCCAGCTCACCCCTCCTCGAGGAGACCCAGTACTTC. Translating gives CASSPLLEETQYF.

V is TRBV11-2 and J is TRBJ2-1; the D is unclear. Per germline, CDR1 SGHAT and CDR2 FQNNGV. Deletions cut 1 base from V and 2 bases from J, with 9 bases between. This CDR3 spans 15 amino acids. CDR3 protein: CASSLVGSAYNEQFF. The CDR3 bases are TGTGCCAGCAGCTTAGTGGGCAGCGCCTACAATGAGCAGTTCTTC.

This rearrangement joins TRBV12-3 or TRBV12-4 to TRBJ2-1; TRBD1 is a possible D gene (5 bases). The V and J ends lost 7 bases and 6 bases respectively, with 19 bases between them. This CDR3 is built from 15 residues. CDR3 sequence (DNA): TGTGCCAGCAATTTGCCCGGGCCCCAGGGCAATGAGCAGTTCTTC. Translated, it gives CASNLPGPQGNEQFF.

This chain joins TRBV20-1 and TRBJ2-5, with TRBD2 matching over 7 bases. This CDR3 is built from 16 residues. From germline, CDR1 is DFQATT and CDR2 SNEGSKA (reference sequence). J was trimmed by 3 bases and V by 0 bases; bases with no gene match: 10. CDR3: CSARDALAVRKETQYF. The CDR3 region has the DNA TGCAGTGCTAGAGATGCTCTAGCGGTTAGAAAAGAGACCCAGTACTTC.

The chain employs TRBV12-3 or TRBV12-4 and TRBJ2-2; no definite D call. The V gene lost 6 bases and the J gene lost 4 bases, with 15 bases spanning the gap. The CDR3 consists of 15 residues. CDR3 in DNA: TGTGCCAGCAGGATGAACGGACGAAGCACCGGGGAGCTGTTTTTT. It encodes CASRMNGRSTGELFF.

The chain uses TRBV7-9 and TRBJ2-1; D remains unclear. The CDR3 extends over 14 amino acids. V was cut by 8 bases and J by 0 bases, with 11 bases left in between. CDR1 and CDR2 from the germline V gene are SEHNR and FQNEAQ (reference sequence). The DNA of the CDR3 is TGTGCCAGCGGGCAGGCCGCCTCCTACAATGAGCAGTTCTTC. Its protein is CASGQAASYNEQFF.

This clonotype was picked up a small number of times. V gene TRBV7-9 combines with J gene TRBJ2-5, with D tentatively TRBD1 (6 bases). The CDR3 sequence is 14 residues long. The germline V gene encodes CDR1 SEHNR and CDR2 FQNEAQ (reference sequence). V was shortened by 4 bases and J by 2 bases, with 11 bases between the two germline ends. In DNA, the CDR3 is TGTGCCAGCAGCTCAGCGGACAGACAAGAGACCCAGTACTTC. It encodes CASSSADRQETQYF.

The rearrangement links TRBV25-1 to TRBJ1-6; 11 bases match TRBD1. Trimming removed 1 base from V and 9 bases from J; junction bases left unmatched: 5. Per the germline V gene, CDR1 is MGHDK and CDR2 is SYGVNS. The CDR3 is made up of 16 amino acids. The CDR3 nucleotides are TGTGCCAGCAGTGAATGGACAGGGGGCAGTGGTTCACCCCTCCACTTT. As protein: CASSEWTGGSGSPLHF.

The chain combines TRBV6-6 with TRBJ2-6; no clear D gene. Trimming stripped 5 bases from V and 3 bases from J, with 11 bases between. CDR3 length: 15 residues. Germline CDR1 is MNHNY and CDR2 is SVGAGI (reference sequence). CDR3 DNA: TGTGCCAGCAGTCCCCGGCCTGGTGGGGCCAACGTCCTGACTTTC. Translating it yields CASSPRPGGANVLTF.

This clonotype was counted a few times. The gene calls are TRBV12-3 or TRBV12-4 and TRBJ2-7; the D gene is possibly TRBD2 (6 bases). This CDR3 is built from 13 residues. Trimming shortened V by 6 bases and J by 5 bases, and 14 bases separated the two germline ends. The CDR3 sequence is CASRRGGADEQYF. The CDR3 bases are TGTGCCAGCAGGCGAGGAGGGGCGGACGAGCAGTACTTC.

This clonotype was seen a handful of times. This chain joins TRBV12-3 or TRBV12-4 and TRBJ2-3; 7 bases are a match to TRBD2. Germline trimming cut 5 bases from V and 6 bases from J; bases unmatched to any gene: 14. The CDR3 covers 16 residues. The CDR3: CASSPPRGGPSDTQYF. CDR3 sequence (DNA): TGTGCCAGCAGTCCCCCCCGGGGAGGGCCTTCGGATACGCAGTATTTT.

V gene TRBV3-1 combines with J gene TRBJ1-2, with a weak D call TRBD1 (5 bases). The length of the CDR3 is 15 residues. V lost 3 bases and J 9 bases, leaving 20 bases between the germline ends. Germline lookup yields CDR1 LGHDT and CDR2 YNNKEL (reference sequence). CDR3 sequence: CASSHRDLQSGRYTF. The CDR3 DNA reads TGTGCCAGCAGCCATCGGGACCTCCAGTCGGGTCGCTACACCTTC.

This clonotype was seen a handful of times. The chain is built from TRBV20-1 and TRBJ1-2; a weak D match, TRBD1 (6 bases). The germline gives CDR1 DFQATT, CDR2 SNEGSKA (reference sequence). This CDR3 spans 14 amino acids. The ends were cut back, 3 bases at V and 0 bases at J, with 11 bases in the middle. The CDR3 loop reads CSASRDTANYGYTF. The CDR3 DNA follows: TGCAGTGCTAGCCGGGACACAGCTAACTATGGCTACACCTTC.

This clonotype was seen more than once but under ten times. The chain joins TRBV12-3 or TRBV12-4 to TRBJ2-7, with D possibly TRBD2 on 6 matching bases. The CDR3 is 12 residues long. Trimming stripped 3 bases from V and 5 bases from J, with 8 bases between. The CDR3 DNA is TGTGCCAGCAGTTTCGGGGAGGACGAGCAGTACTTC. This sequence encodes CASSFGEDEQYF.

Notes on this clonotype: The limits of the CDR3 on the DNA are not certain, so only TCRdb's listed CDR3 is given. CDR3 amino acids: CASSSSADYGYTF. The chain has TRBV12-3 or TRBV12-4 and TRBJ1-2. The CDR3 length is 13 residues, termini included.

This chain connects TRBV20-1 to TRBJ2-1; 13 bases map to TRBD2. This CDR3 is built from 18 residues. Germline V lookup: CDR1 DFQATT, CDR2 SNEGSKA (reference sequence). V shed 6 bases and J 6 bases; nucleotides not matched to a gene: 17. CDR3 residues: CSARRRAPGLAGTNEQFF. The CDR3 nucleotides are TGCAGTGCCAGAAGGAGGGCTCCGGGACTAGCGGGAACCAATGAGCAGTTCTTC.

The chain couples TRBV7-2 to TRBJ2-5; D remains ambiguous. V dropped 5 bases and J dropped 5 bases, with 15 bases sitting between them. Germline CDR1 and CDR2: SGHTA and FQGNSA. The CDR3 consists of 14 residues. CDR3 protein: CASSVSPRTETQYF. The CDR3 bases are TGTGCCAGCAGCGTTAGCCCCAGGACGGAGACCCAGTACTTC.

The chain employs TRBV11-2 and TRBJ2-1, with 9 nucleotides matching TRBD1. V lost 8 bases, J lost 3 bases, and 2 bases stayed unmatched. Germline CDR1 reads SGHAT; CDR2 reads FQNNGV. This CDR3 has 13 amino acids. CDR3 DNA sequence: TGTGCCAGCCAGGGACAGGGCTACAATGAGCAGTTCTTC. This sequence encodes CASQGQGYNEQFF.

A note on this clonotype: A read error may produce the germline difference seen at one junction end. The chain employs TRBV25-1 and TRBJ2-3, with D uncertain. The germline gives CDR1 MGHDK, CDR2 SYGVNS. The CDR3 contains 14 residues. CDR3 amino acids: CASNEYSRGDTQYF. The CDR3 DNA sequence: TGTGCCAGCAATGAATATTCCCGTGGAGACACGCAGTATTTT. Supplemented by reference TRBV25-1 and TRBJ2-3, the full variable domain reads EADIYQTPRYLVIGTGKKITLECSQTMGHDKMYWYQQDPGMELHLIHYSYGVNSTEKGDLSSESTVSRIRTEHFPLTLESARPSHTSQYLCASNEYSRGDTQYFGPGTRLTVL.

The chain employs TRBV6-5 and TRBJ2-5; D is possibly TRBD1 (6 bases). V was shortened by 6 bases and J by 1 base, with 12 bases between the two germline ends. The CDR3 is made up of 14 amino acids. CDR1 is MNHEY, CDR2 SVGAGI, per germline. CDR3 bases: TGTGCCAGCAGCAAGACAGGTCCCCAAGAGACCCAGTACTTC. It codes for CASSKTGPQETQYF.

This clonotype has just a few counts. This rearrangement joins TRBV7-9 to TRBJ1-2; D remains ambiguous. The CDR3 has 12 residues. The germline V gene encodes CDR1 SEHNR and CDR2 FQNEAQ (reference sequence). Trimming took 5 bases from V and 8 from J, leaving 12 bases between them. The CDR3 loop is CASSLPLRGYTF. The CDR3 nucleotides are TGTGCCAGCAGCCTACCCCTTAGGGGCTACACCTTC.

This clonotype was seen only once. CDR3: CASSPGPHEQYF. CDR3 nucleotide sequence: TGCGCCAGCAGCCCGGGACCGCACGAGCAGTACTTC. The chain couples TRBV5-1 to TRBJ2-4, with D perhaps matching TRBD1 or TRBD2 (5 bases each). The J call may be in error: the DNA end matches TRBJ2-7 better. Per the germline V gene, CDR1 is SGHRS and CDR2 is YFSETQ. The CDR3 length is 12 residues.

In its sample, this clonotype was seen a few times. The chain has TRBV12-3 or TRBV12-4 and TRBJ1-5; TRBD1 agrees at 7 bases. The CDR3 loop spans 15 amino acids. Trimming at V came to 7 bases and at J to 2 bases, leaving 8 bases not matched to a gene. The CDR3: CASTPQGGGNQPQHF. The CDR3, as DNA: TGTGCCAGCACCCCCCAGGGGGGCGGCAATCAGCCCCAGCATTTT.

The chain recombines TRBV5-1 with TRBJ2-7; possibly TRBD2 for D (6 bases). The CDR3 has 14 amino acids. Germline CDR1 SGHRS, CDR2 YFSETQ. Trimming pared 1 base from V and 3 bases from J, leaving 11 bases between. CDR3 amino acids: CASSLIGGDYEQYF. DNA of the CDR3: TGCGCCAGCAGCTTGATTGGAGGGGACTACGAGCAGTACTTC.

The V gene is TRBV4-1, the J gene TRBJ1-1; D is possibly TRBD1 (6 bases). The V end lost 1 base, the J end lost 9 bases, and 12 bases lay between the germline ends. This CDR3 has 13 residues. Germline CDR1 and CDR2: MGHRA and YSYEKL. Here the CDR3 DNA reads TGCGCCAGCAGCCAAGTTCCAGGGGAGAAAGCTTTCTTT. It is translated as CASSQVPGEKAFF.

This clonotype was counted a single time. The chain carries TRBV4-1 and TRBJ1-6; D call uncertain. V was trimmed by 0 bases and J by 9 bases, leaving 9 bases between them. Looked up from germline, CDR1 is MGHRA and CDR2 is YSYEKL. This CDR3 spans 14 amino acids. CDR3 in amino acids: CASSQDTRVSPLHF. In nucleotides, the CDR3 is TGCGCCAGCAGCCAAGATACGCGGGTTTCACCCCTCCACTTT.

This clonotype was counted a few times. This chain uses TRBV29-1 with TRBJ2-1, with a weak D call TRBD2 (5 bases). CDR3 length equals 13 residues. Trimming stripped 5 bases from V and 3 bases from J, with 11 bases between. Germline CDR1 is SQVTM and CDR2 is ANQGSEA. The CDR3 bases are TGCAGCGTTCGGCTAGCTGACTACAATGAGCAGTTCTTC. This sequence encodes CSVRLADYNEQFF.

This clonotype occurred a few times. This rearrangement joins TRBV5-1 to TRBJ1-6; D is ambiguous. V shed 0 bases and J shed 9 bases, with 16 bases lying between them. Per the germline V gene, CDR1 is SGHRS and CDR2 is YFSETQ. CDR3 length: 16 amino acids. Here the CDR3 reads CASSLEERVRRSPLHF. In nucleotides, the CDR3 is TGCGCCAGCAGCTTGGAGGAAAGAGTTCGGCGTTCACCCCTCCACTTT. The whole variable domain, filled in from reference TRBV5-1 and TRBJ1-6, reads KAGVTQTPRYLIKTRGQQVTLSCSPISGHRSVSWYQQTPGQGLQFLFEYFSETQRNKGNFPGRFSGRQFSNSRSEMNVSTLELGDSALYLCASSLEERVRRSPLHFGNGTRLTVT.

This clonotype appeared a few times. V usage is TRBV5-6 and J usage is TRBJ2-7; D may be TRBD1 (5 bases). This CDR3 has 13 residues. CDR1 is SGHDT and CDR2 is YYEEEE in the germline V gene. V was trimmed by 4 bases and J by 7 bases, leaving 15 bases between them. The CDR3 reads CASSVSGAREQYF. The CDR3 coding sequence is TGTGCCAGCAGCGTGAGTGGGGCTCGGGAGCAGTACTTC.